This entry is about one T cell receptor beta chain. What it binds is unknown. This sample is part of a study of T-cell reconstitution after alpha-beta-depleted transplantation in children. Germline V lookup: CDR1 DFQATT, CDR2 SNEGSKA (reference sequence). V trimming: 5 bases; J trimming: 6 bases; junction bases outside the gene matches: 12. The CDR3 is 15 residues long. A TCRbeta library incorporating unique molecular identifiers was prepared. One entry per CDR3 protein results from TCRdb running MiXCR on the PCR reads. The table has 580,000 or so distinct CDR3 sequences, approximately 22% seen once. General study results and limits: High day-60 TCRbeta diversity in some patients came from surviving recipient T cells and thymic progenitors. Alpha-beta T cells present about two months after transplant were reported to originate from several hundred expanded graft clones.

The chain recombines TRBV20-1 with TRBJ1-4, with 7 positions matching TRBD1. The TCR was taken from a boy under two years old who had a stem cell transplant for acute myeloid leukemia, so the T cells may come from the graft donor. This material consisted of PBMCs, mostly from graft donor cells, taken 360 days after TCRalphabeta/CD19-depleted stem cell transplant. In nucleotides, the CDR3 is TGCAGTGCTCTGCCGTTGACAGGGAATGATGAAAAACTGTTTTTT. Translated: CSALPLTGNDEKLFF.